Below, 20 T cell receptor beta chains from the same sample are listed, as sequenced in a study of radiotherapy plus CTLA-4 blockade in lung cancer. Repertoires were generated with immunoSEQ multiplex PCR, while TCRdb's copy carries only in-frame clones and drops some. The table includes about 110,000 clones, about 85% detected once. Specimen: peripheral blood, collected from a patient treated with radiotherapy plus ipilimumab. These receptors came from a human donor with non-small cell lung cancer that progressed on radiotherapy plus ipilimumab. Some clones in this sample may be carry-over from other donors' samples.

This chain connects TRBV5-1 to TRBJ2-3; the match to TRBD2 covers 12 bases. Germline V gene data show CDR1 as SGHRS and CDR2 as YFSETQ. The CDR3 runs to 16 residues. Trimming took 6 bases from V and 4 from J; bases not matched to a gene: 9. The DNA of the CDR3 is TGCGCCAGCACCCCGACTAGCGGGGGTTCTGCAGATACGCAGTATTTT. Its translation is CASTPTSGGSADTQYF.

The chain's CDR3 is CASSLSALAVGETQYF. The CDR3 bases are TGTGCCAGCAGCTTGTCCGCCCTAGCAGTTGGAGAGACCCAGTACTTC. This rearrangement joins TRBV5-8 to TRBJ2-5; TRBD2 is a possible D gene (5 bases). CDR1 is SGHTS and CDR2 is YDEGEE in the germline V gene. V lost 1 base and J lost 4, with 17 bases in between. There are 16 residues in the CDR3.

This clone was counted a single time. This sequence joins TRBV28 and TRBJ2-4; TRBD2 might be the D (5 bases). Germline V gives CDR1 MDHEN, CDR2 SYDVKM. CDR3 length: 15 amino acids. Trimming shortened V by 6 bases and J by 6 bases, and 18 bases separated the two germline ends. CDR3 nucleotide sequence: TGTGCCAGCAGCCCACCAAACAGCGGTCTAAACATTCAGTACTTC. Its translation is CASSPPNSGLNIQYF. Looking up the rest from reference TRBV28 and TRBJ2-4 gives the full variable domain: DVKVTQSSRYLVKRTGEKVFLECVQDMDHENMFWYRQDPGLGLRLIYFSYDVKMKEKGDIPEGYSVSREKKERFSLILESASTNQTSMYLCASSPPNSGLNIQYFGAGTRLSVL.

This clone has just one count. The chain carries TRBV29-1 and TRBJ2-7; 15 nucleotides agree with TRBD2. The CDR3 contains 16 residues. Looked up from germline, CDR1 is SQVTM and CDR2 is ANQGSEA. J lost 3 bases, V lost 1 base, and 4 bases had no gene match. CDR3 DNA: TGCAGCGTTGAAGGAGGACTAGCGGGGGGGGTCTACGAGCAGTACTTC. Protein sequence: CSVEGGLAGGVYEQYF.

V gene TRBV29-1 combines with J gene TRBJ2-5; 11 nucleotides align to TRBD2. After removal of 4 bases from V and 5 bases from J, the junction contained 6 bases not matched to a gene. CDR1 is SQVTM and CDR2 is ANQGSEA in the germline V gene. This CDR3 comprises 14 residues. In nucleotides, the CDR3 is TGCAGCGTTGTCCCCCTAGCGGGGGGTGAGACCCAGTACTTC. Translated: CSVVPLAGGETQYF.

The V and J genes are TRBV5-8 and TRBJ2-7, with 7 bases fitting TRBD1. This CDR3 comprises 16 residues. Looked up from germline, CDR1 is SGHTS and CDR2 is YDEGEE. V trimming: 0 bases; J trimming: 0 bases; junction bases outside the gene matches: 6. CDR3 sequence (DNA): TGTGCCAGCAGCTTGGCCGGTCAGGGGGACTCCTACGAGCAGTACTTC. It yields the protein CASSLAGQGDSYEQYF.

The V gene is TRBV5-1, the J gene TRBJ1-4; D ambiguous. The CDR3 is 15 residues long. Germline CDR1 reads SGHRS; CDR2 reads YFSETQ. Trimming cost V 1 base and J 2 bases, with 9 bases left between them. DNA of the CDR3: TGCGCCAGCAGCTTGATGGGAGCGACTAATGAAAAACTGTTTTTT. Encoded protein: CASSLMGATNEKLFF.

The rearrangement links TRBV6-4 to TRBJ2-7; 16 bases are a match to TRBD2. There are 18 residues in the CDR3. Germline assignment: CDR1 MRHNA and CDR2 SNTAGT. The J segment lost 4 bases and the V segment lost 0 bases, leaving 6 bases of the junction unmatched. The CDR3 sequence: CASSDSGLAGGHGYEQYF. The CDR3 region has the DNA TGTGCCAGCAGTGACTCGGGACTAGCGGGGGGGCATGGGTACGAGCAGTACTTC.

The chain combines TRBV2 with TRBJ1-2, with TRBD1 matching over 7 bases. CDR3 length: 13 residues. V lost 5 bases to trimming and J lost 4 bases; unmatched junction nucleotides: 4. Looked up from germline, CDR1 is SNHLY and CDR2 is FYNNEI. The CDR3 region has the DNA TGTGCCAGCAGTATGACAGGGCCCTATGGCTACACCTTC. It encodes CASSMTGPYGYTF.

The rearrangement uses TRBV6-4 and TRBJ2-1, with 8 bases lining up with TRBD2. The V gene's germline CDR1 is MRHNA and CDR2 SNTAGT. The length of the CDR3 is 16 residues. The junction had 5 bases not matched to a gene; V was cut back by 0 bases and J by 4 bases. CDR3 coding DNA: TGTGCCAGCAGTGACTCGTGGCGGGGGGCTTACAATGAGCAGTTCTTC. This gives the protein CASSDSWRGAYNEQFF.

The chain has TRBV6-5 and TRBJ2-5; D ambiguous. This CDR3 has 13 residues. Germline CDR1 reads MNHEY; CDR2 reads SVGAGI. The V end lost 6 bases, the J end lost 5 bases, and 13 bases lay between the germline ends. The CDR3 bases are TGTGCCAGCAGCGACCGTCCCGGGGAGACCCAGTACTTC. This encodes CASSDRPGETQYF.

The genes are TRBV2 and TRBJ1-2, with 9 bases identical to TRBD1. The V gene end was trimmed by 5 bases and the J gene end by 4 bases; junction bases not matched to a gene: 8. CDR1 and CDR2 (germline): SNHLY, FYNNEI. The CDR3 spans 15 residues. The CDR3 here is CASSYNRGLGYGYTF. CDR3 DNA sequence: TGTGCCAGCAGTTACAACAGGGGGCTCGGCTATGGCTACACCTTC.

The chain employs TRBV5-1 and TRBJ2-5, with 8 bases aligning to TRBD1. Unmatched junction bases numbered 8, after V lost 4 bases and J lost 3 bases. The CDR3 consists of 15 residues. From germline, CDR1 is SGHRS and CDR2 YFSETQ. CDR3 residues: CASSPSGTGEETQYF. CDR3 nucleotide sequence: TGCGCCAGCAGCCCTTCCGGGACAGGTGAAGAGACCCAGTACTTC. The full variable domain, in which reference TRBV5-1 and TRBJ2-5 provide the parts outside the CDR3, is KAGVTQTPRYLIKTRGQQVTLSCSPISGHRSVSWYQQTPGQGLQFLFEYFSETQRNKGNFPGRFSGRQFSNSRSEMNVSTLELGDSALYLCASSPSGTGEETQYFGPGTRLLVL.

The J gene is TRBJ1-2, the V gene TRBV19; 8 bases fit TRBD1. Germline loops: CDR1 LNHDA, CDR2 SQIVND (reference sequence). The CDR3 contains 13 residues. J was trimmed by 7 bases and V by 3 bases; bases with no gene match: 4. The CDR3 DNA reads as TGTGCCAGTAGTATTCAGGGGGCGAGTGGCTACACCTTC. This encodes CASSIQGASGYTF. Complete variable domain (other parts from reference TRBV19 and TRBJ1-2): DGGITQSPKYLFRKEGQNVTLSCEQNLNHDAMYWYRQDPGQGLRLIYYSQIVNDFQKGDIAEGYSVSREKKESFPLTVTSAQKNPTAFYLCASSIQGASGYTFGSGTRLTVV.

The genes are TRBV19 and TRBJ1-1; no clear D gene. In germline, CDR1 is LNHDA, CDR2 SQIVND (reference sequence). The CDR3 spans 15 residues. V was cut by 1 base and J by 3 bases, with 12 bases left in between. The CDR3 bases are TGTGCCAGTAGTATAGGCGTCGGTCGTCACACTGAAGCTTTCTTT. This encodes CASSIGVGRHTEAFF.

The sample holds a few counts of this clone. V gene TRBV7-2 combines with J gene TRBJ1-5; D gene uncertain. There are 12 residues in the CDR3. Per the germline V gene, CDR1 is SGHTA and CDR2 is FQGNSA. V lost 1 base to trimming and J lost 6 bases, with 4 bases between them. The CDR3 region is CASSLVAQPQHF. The CDR3 DNA follows: TGTGCCAGCAGCTTAGTGGCTCAGCCCCAGCATTTT.

This chain links TRBV11-3 with TRBJ2-1; TRBD2 matches 8 bases. The length of the CDR3 is 16 residues. Trimming cost V 5 bases and J 1 base; bases outside gene matches: 7. In germline, CDR1 is SGHNT, CDR2 YENEEA. The CDR3 loop reads CASSRGGTQSYNEQFF. DNA for the CDR3: TGTGCCAGCAGCCGGGGGGGGACCCAGTCCTACAATGAGCAGTTCTTC.

The rearrangement uses TRBV5-6 and TRBJ1-5, with D possibly matching TRBD1 (6 bases). Germline values: CDR1 SGHDT, CDR2 YYEEEE. There are 17 residues in the CDR3. The germline V and J ends were trimmed by 0 bases and 4 bases, with 17 bases remaining between them. The DNA of the CDR3 is TGTGCCAGCAGCTTGGGAGGCTACCGACAGGTTAATCAGCCCCAGCATTTT. Translated: CASSLGGYRQVNQPQHF.

J is TRBJ1-1 and V is TRBV18; no definite D call. CDR3 length: 13 amino acids. Germline CDR1 is KGHSH and CDR2 is LQKENI. V lost 2 bases and J lost 8, with 12 bases in between. CDR3 protein: CASSPLNKPEAFF. CDR3 coding DNA: TGTGCCAGCTCACCATTAAACAAACCCGAAGCTTTCTTT.

The gene calls are TRBV27 and TRBJ2-3; perhaps TRBD1 as D (6 bases). This CDR3 region has 15 residues. V was trimmed by 5 bases and J by 2 bases, leaving 14 bases between them. CDR1 and CDR2 (germline): MNHEY, SMNVEV (reference sequence). CDR3 sequence (DNA): TGTGCCAGCAGTCCCCGGGACACCTTCACAGATACGCAGTATTTT. Residues: CASSPRDTFTDTQYF.